The rows below give T cell receptor beta chains drawn from one sample of a study of shared clonotypes between healthy human individuals. Profiling relied on immunoSEQ multiplex PCR, and the TCRdb table lists in-frame clones only, not all of them. The sample yields more than 1.2 million clones, approximately 98.5% seen once. The sample taken for sequencing was naive CD4+ T cells sorted from blood. All receptors come from a man aged 25 to 40 in good health. Both conserved end residues are part of each CDR3. Each record gives: D gene, V gene, J gene, clone size, CDR3 DNA, CDR3 protein. D genes are given only for firm matches. Expanded clones are given a class, and other clones once, few, many or no size at all.

>NA|TRBV11-2|TRBJ2-7|NA
TGTGCCAGCAGCTTAGCGGTCTCCGAGCAGTACTTC
CASSLAVSEQYF
>NA|TRBV7-7|TRBJ1-1|NA
TGTGCCAGCAGCTCACGGCCTAACACTGAAGCTTTCTTT
CASSSRPNTEAFF
>NA|TRBV25-1|TRBJ1-1|NA
TGTGCCAGCAGGCCCTCGGGGGCATTGAACACTGAAGCTTTCTTT
CASRPSGALNTEAFF
>NA|TRBV6-1|TRBJ2-5|NA
TGTGCCAGCAGTGAAGCGCTTAGAGTCTCCCAGTACTTC
CASSEALRVSQYF
>NA|TRBV6-5|TRBJ1-4|NA
TGTGCCAGCGGGGAGCGGAGTGCAACTAATGAAAAACTGTTTTTT
CASGERSATNEKLFF
>TRBD1|TRBV29-1|TRBJ2-1|NA
TGCAGCGTGCTCTTACAGGGGGCAACGGCCGGATTCTTC
CSVLLQGATAGFF
>NA|TRBV6-5|TRBJ1-4|NA
TGTGCCAGCAGAAGCAGGGGCGCAACTAATGAAAAACTGTTTTTT
CASRSRGATNEKLFF
>NA|TRBV18|TRBJ2-7|NA
TGTGCCAGCTCACCCAGTGAATACGAGCAGTACTTC
CASSPSEYEQYF
>NA|TRBV5-1|TRBJ2-2|NA
TGCGCCAGCAGCTTGGAGGGATCGAGCACCGGGGAGCTGTTTTTT
CASSLEGSSTGELFF
>NA|TRBV7-3|TRBJ1-2|NA
TGTGCCAGCAGCTTAACGGGTCAGGGCGACTACACCTTC
CASSLTGQGDYTF
>NA|TRBV5-6|TRBJ1-5|NA
TGTGCCAGCAGCTTACAGGGAGACTATCAGCCCCAGCATTTT
CASSLQGDYQPQHF
>TRBD2|TRBV19|TRBJ2-7|NA
TGTGCCAGTAGTTCCCAACCTTCGGGACTAGCGGGAGCGCACCTTTTCTACGAGCAGTACTTC
CASSSQPSGLAGAHLFYEQYF
>NA|TRBV18|TRBJ1-1|NA
TGTGCCAGCTCACCACCAGGGCATGTGACTGAAGCTTTCTTT
CASSPPGHVTEAFF
>TRBD1|TRBV9|TRBJ1-1|NA
TGTGCCAGCAGCGTAGACCCGGGACAGGCTCCCACTGAAGCTTTCTTT
CASSVDPGQAPTEAFF
>TRBD1|TRBV6-6|TRBJ1-2|NA
TGTGCCAGCATCCTAAGGACAGGGAAAGGCTATGGCTACACCTTC
CASILRTGKGYGYTF
>NA|TRBV30|TRBJ2-3|NA
TGTGCCTGGAGTCCAGGACTAAGCGCGAGCACAGATACGCAGTATTTT
CAWSPGLSASTDTQYF
>TRBD1|TRBV19|TRBJ1-4|NA
TGTGCCAGTAGGACAGGGAATAGAGAAAAACTGTTTTTT
CASRTGNREKLFF
>NA|TRBV5-4|TRBJ2-7|NA
TGTGCCAGCAGCCCGCCGGGACTCCCCGACGAGCAGTACTTC
CASSPPGLPDEQYF
>NA|TRBV11-2|TRBJ2-2|once
TGTGCCAGCAGCTCAATAGCGTTCGCGAACACCGGGGAGCTGTTTTTT
CASSSIAFANTGELFF
>NA|TRBV7-9|TRBJ2-7|NA
TGTGCCAGCAGCTTAGTGCTAGCGCCCGAGCAGTACTTC
CASSLVLAPEQYF
>TRBD2|TRBV28|TRBJ2-1|NA
TGTGCCAGCAGTTTAGTCGGGACTATAAATGAGCAGTTCTTC
CASSLVGTINEQFF
>TRBD1|TRBV5-3|TRBJ2-2|NA
TGTGCCAGAAGTTTGGACAGGGGGAACGGGGAGCTGTTTTTT
CARSLDRGNGELFF
>NA|TRBV2|TRBJ2-3|once
TGTGCCAGCAGCGCGGACAGCACAGATACGCAGTATTTT
CASSADSTDTQYF